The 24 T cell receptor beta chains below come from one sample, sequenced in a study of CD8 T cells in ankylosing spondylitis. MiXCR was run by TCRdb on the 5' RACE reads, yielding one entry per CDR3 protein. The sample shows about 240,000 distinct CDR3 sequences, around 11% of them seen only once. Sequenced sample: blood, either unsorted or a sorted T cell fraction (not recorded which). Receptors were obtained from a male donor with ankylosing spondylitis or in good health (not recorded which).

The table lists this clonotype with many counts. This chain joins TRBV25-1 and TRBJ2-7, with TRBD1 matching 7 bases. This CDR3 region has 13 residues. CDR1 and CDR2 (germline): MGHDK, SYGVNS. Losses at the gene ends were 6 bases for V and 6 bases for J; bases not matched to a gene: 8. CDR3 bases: TGTGCCAGCAGCGGAAGACAGGGCCGCGAGCAGTACTTC. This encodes CASSGRQGREQYF.

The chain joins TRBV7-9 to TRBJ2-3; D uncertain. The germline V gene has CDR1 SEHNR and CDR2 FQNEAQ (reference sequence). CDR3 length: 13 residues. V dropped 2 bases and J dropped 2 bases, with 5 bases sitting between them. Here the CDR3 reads CASSLFFTDTQYF. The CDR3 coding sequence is TGTGCCAGCAGCTTATTCTTCACAGATACGCAGTATTTT.

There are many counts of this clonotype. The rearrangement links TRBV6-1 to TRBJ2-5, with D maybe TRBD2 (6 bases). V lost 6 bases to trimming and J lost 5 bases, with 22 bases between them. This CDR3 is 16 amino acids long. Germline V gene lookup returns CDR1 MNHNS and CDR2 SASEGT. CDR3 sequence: CASRDSGLRGEETQYF. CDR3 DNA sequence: TGTGCCAGCAGGGATAGCGGTTTGAGGGGTGAGGAGACCCAGTACTTC.

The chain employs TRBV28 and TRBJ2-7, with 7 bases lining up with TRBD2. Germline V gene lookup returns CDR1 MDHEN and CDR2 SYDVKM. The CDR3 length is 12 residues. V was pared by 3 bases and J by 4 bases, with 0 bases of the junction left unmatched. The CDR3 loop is CASSFGRYEQYF. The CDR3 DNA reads TGTGCCAGCAGTTTCGGGAGGTACGAGCAGTACTTC.

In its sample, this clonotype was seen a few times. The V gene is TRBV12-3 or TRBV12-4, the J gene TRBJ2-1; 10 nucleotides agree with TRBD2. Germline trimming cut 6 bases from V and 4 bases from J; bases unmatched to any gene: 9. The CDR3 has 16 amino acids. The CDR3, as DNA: TGTGCCAGCAGCTACCCCGGACTAGCGGATTACAATGAGCAGTTCTTC. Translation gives CASSYPGLADYNEQFF.

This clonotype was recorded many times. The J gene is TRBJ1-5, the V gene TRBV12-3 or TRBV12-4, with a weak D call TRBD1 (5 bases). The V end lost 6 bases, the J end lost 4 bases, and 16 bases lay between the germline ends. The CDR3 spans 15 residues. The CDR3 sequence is CASSHGDPRNQPQHF. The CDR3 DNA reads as TGTGCCAGCAGCCATGGGGACCCCCGGAATCAGCCCCAGCATTTT.

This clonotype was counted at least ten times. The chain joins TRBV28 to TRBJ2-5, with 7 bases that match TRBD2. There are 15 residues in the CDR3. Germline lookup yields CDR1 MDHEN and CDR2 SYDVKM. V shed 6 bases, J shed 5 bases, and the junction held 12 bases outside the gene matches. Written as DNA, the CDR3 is TGTGCCAGCAGCGTGAGCGGGGCAATTGTGGAGACCCAGTACTTC. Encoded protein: CASSVSGAIVETQYF.

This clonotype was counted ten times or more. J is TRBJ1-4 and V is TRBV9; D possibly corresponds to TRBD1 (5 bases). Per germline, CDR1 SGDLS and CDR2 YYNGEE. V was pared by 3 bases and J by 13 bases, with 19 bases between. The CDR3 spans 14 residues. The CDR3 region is CASSGGTGTGGLFF. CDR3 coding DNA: TGTGCCAGCAGCGGCGGGACCGGCACGGGGGGACTGTTTTTT.

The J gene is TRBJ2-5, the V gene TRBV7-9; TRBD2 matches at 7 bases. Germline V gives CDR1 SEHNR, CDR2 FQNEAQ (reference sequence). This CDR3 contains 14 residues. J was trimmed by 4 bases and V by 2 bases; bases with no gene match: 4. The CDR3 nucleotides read TGTGCCAGCAGCTTACAGTCGGGAGGAGAGACCCAGTACTTC. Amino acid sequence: CASSLQSGGETQYF.

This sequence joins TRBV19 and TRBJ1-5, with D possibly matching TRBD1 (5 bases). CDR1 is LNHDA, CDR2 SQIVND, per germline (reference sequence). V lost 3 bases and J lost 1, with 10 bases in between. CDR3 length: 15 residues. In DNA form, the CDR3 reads TGTGCCAGTAGTATGCCTCGGGGGAGCAATCAGCCCCAGCATTTT. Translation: CASSMPRGSNQPQHF. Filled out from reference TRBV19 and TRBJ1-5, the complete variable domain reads DGGITQSPKYLFRKEGQNVTLSCEQNLNHDAMYWYRQDPGQGLRLIYYSQIVNDFQKGDIAEGYSVSREKKESFPLTVTSAQKNPTAFYLCASSMPRGSNQPQHFGDGTRLSIL.

CDR3: CSVTPLTSGRGDTQYF. The CDR3 nucleotides read TGCAGCGTCACGCCCCTGACTAGCGGGAGAGGGGATACGCAGTATTTT. The chain is built from TRBV29-1 and TRBJ2-3; 12 bases line up with TRBD2. The CDR3 is 16 amino acids. J was trimmed by 6 bases and V by 6 bases; bases with no gene match: 13. Looked up from germline, CDR1 is SQVTM and CDR2 is ANQGSEA.

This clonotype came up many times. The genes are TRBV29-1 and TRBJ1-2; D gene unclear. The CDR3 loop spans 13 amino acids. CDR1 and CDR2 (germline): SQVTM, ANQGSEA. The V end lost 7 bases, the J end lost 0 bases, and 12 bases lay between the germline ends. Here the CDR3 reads CSGGSRSNYGYTF. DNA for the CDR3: TGCAGCGGGGGTAGCAGATCTAACTATGGCTACACCTTC.

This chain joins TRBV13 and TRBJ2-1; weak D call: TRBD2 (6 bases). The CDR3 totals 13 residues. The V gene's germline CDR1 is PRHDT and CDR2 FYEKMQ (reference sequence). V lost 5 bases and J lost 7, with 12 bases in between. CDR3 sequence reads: CASSKGLPNEQFF. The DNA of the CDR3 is TGTGCCAGCAGCAAGGGACTCCCAAATGAGCAGTTCTTC.

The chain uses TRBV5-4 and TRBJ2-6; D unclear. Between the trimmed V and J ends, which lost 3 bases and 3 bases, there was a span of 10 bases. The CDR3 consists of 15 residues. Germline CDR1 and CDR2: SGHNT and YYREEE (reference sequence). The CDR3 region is CASSSDPSGANVLTF. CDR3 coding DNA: TGTGCCAGCAGCTCGGACCCTAGTGGGGCCAACGTCCTGACTTTC.

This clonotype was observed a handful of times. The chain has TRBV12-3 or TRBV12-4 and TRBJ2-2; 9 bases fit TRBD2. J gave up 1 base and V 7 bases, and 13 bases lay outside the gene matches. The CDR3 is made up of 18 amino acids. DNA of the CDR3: TGTGCCAGCACCACTCAGGGAGCTAGCGGGAAGAACACCGGGGAGCTGTTTTTT. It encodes CASTTQGASGKNTGELFF.

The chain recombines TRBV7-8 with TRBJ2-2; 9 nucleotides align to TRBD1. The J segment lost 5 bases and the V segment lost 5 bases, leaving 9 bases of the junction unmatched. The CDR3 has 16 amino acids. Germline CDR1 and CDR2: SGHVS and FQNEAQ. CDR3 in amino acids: CASSGQGLSGTGELFF. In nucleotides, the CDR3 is TGTGCCAGCAGCGGACAGGGGCTATCCGGGACCGGGGAGCTGTTTTTT.

CDR3 sequence: CSVVRRESVAEQFF. As DNA, the CDR3 is TGCAGCGTTGTGAGGCGGGAGTCAGTCGCGGAGCAGTTCTTC. The gene calls are TRBV29-1 and TRBJ2-1; 7 bases fit TRBD2. CDR1 and CDR2 (germline): SQVTM, ANQGSEA. V trimming: 4 bases; J trimming: 10 bases; junction bases outside the gene matches: 13. This CDR3 spans 14 amino acids.

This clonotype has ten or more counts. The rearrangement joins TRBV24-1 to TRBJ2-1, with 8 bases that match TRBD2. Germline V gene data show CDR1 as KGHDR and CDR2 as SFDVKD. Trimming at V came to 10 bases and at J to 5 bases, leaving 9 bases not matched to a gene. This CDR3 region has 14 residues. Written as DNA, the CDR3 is TGTGCCACAGAGGCGGGGGGCGCTAACAATGAGCAGTTCTTC. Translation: CATEAGGANNEQFF.

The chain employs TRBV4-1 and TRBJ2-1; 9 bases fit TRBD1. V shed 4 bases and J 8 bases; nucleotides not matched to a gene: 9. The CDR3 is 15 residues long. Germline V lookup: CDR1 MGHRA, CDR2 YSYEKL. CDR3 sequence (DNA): TGCGCCAGCAGCCGCCGGGACAGGGATGTCGATGAGCAGTTCTTC. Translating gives CASSRRDRDVDEQFF.

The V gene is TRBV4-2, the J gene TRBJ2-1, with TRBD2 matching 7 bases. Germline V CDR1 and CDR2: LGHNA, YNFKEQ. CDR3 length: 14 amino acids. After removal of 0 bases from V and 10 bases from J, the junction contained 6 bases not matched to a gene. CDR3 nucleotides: TGTGCCAGCAGCCAAGAGGGAAAGGGAGGGGAGCAGTTCTTC. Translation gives CASSQEGKGGEQFF.

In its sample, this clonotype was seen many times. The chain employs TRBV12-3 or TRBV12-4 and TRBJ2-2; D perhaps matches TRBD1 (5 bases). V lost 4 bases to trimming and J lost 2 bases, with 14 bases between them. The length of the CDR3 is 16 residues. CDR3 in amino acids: CASSSHPRVNTGELFF. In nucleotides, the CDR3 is TGTGCCAGCAGTTCGCACCCCAGGGTTAACACCGGGGAGCTGTTTTTT.

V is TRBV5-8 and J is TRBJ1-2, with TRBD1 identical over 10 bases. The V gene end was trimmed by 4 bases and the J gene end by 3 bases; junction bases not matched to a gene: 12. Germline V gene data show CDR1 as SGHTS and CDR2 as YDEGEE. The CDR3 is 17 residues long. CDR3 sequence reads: CASSPGQGGFVDYGYTF. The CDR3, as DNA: TGTGCCAGCAGCCCCGGACAGGGGGGGTTCGTGGACTATGGCTACACCTTC. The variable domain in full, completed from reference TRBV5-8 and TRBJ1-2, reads EAGVTQSPTHLIKTRGQQATLRCSPISGHTSVYWYQQALGLGLQFLLWYDEGEERNRGNFPPRFSGRQFPNYSSELNVNALELEDSALYLCASSPGQGGFVDYGYTFGSGTRLTVV.

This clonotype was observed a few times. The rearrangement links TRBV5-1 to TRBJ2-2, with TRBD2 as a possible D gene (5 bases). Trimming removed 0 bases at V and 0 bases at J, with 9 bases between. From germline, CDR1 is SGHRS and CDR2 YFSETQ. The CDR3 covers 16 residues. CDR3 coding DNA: TGCGCCAGCAGCTTGGCGCTAGCTGCGAACACCGGGGAGCTGTTTTTT. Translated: CASSLALAANTGELFF.

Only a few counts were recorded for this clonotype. The CDR3 reads CSVGSAGSYGYTF. DNA of the CDR3: TGCAGCGTTGGGTCCGCAGGTAGCTATGGCTACACCTTC. The J gene is TRBJ1-2, the V gene TRBV29-1; D is uncertain. The CDR3 contains 13 residues. CDR1 and CDR2 from the germline V gene are SQVTM and ANQGSEA. V shed 4 bases and J shed 4 bases, with 13 bases lying between them.